This entry is about one T cell receptor beta chain. The table came from immunoSEQ multiplex PCR; TCRdb's copy has only in-frame clones and leaves some out. The sample has some 2.1 million clones; roughly 93% are singletons. The naive CD8 subset, CD45RO-negative cells positively selected for CCR7, excluded terminally differentiated effector memory CD45RA+ cells. CDR3 length: 14 residues. Germline lookup yields CDR1 MRHNA and CDR2 SNTAGT. V lost 6 bases and J 3 bases, leaving 14 bases between the germline ends. The sample comes from a study of shared clonotypes between healthy human individuals. Turning to the study itself: CD4 naive cells filled three plates per donor, CD4 memory three, CD8 naive two and CD8 memory one.

The V gene is TRBV6-4, the J gene TRBJ1-2; tentatively, D is TRBD1 (6 bases). The specimen was naive CD8+ T cells from PBMCs. The TCR sequence derives from a man between 18 and 35 years old in good health. Some clones in this sample may be carry-over from other donors' samples. The CDR3 protein is CASRRDNSDYGYTF. The CDR3, as DNA: TGTGCCAGCAGGCGGGACAACTCTGACTATGGCTACACCTTC.